This record looks at one T cell receptor beta chain sequence and its context. Its antigen is undetermined. These data are taken from a study of identical twins. Overall study findings and caveats: Conclusions were based on cross-sectional statistical analysis, without following the same donors.

Trimming cost V 5 bases and J 1 base, with 14 bases left between them. The germline CDR1 and CDR2 sequences are DFQATT and SNEGSKA (reference sequence). The CDR3 spans 14 residues. MiXCR was run by TCRdb on the 5' RACE reads, yielding one entry per CDR3 protein. The data show 400,000 to 550,000 distinct CDR3 sequences, roughly an eighth seen once. This sample also appeared in a second study, on yellow fever vaccine responses in identical twins.

The chain uses TRBV20-1 and TRBJ2-5; TRBD2 might be the D (5 bases). The sequenced material came from CD4+ T cells sorted from blood. The sequence derives from a woman under 30 in good health. The CDR3 here is CSAAGWSLQETQYF. In DNA, the CDR3 is TGCAGTGCTGCGGGCTGGAGCCTCCAAGAGACCCAGTACTTC.